Below are 19 T cell receptor beta chains sequenced from a single sample in a study of shared clonotypes between healthy human individuals. The table came from immunoSEQ multiplex PCR; TCRdb's copy has only in-frame clones and leaves some out. Of 450,000 to 600,000 clones listed, about 80% were seen once; the top ten hold around 12%. Sequenced input: PBMCs. The receptor source for this set is a woman aged 40-49 years in good health. Some clones in this sample may be carry-over from other donors' samples.

This rearrangement joins TRBV5-1 to TRBJ2-6; 9 bases fit TRBD1. After removal of 3 bases from V and 3 bases from J, the junction contained 1 base not matched to a gene. Germline CDR1 and CDR2: SGHRS and YFSETQ. The CDR3 has 15 residues. In DNA, the CDR3 is TGCGCCAGCAGCTGGACAGGGGATGGGGCCAACGTCCTGACTTTC. Protein sequence: CASSWTGDGANVLTF. Full variable domain (missing parts from reference TRBV5-1 and TRBJ2-6): KAGVTQTPRYLIKTRGQQVTLSCSPISGHRSVSWYQQTPGQGLQFLFEYFSETQRNKGNFPGRFSGRQFSNSRSEMNVSTLELGDSALYLCASSWTGDGANVLTFGAGSRLTVL.

J is TRBJ1-3 and V is TRBV6-5, with TRBD1 matching 7 bases. This CDR3 is built from 13 residues. The J segment lost 5 bases and the V segment lost 6 bases, leaving 4 bases of the junction unmatched. Germline V CDR1 and CDR2: MNHEY, SVGAGI. The CDR3 sequence: CASRTQGRNTIYF. CDR3 in DNA: TGTGCCAGCAGAACACAGGGGCGAAACACCATATATTTT.

This clone was detected only a few times. The gene calls are TRBV7-9 and TRBJ2-6, with no clear D. Germline CDR1 and CDR2: SEHNR and FQNEAQ (reference sequence). This CDR3 region has 14 residues. V was trimmed by 2 bases and J by 3 bases, leaving 5 bases between them. The CDR3 spells CASSLSGGANVLTF. CDR3 nucleotides: TGTGCCAGCAGCTTATCGGGTGGGGCCAACGTCCTGACTTTC.

The chain employs TRBV27 and TRBJ2-2; D remains unclear. V was pared by 7 bases and J by 5 bases, with 8 bases between. This CDR3 has 12 residues. Germline CDR1 MNHEY, CDR2 SMNVEV (reference sequence). The chain's CDR3 is CASKHLTGELFF. CDR3 in DNA: TGTGCCAGCAAACACTTGACCGGGGAGCTGTTTTTT.

On this clone: Since a much larger clone is just one base distant, this may be a read error. The chain links TRBV30 to TRBJ2-5; D unclear. CDR1 is GTSNPN, CDR2 SVGIG, per germline (reference sequence). The CDR3 loop spans 12 amino acids. The CDR3: CAWSVQQGTQYF. The CDR3 coding sequence is TGTGCCTGGAGTGTACAGCAAGGGACCCAGTACTTC. Based on the CDR3 plus reference TRBV30 and TRBJ2-5, the full variable domain is SQTIHQWPATLVQPVGSPLSLECTVEGTSNPNLYWYRQAAGRGLQLLFYSVGIGQISSEVPQNLSASRPQDRQFILSSKKLLLSDSGFYLCAWSVQQGTQYFGPGTRLLVL.

Concerning this clone itself: The same CDR3 is also encoded by other DNA sequences in this sample. The chain is built from TRBV28 and TRBJ1-5; the match to TRBD1 covers 7 bases. The ends lost 6 bases at V and 11 bases at J; junction bases unmatched: 7. The CDR3 loop spans 12 amino acids. Germline V gene lookup returns CDR1 MDHEN and CDR2 SYDVKM. CDR3 sequence: CASSLRTGAQHF. For the CDR3, the DNA is TGTGCCAGCAGCCTTCGCACAGGGGCCCAGCATTTT.

This clone has a count of ten or more. The chain carries TRBV2 and TRBJ2-1, with TRBD2 matching over 8 bases. Germline-derived CDR1 and CDR2 are SNHLY and FYNNEI. The CDR3 is 12 residues long. Losses at the gene ends were 9 bases for V and 6 bases for J; bases not matched to a gene: 4. Here the CDR3 DNA reads TGTGCCAGTACGGGAGGGGTCAATGAGCAGTTCTTC. Amino acid sequence: CASTGGVNEQFF.

The genes are TRBV6-1 and TRBJ2-1, with 8 bases identical to TRBD2. CDR3 length equals 15 residues. After removal of 1 base from V and 2 bases from J, the junction contained 1 base not matched to a gene. The germline gives CDR1 MNHNS, CDR2 SASEGT. CDR3 region: CASSEGLAPYNEQFF. CDR3 DNA sequence: TGTGCCAGCAGTGAAGGACTAGCGCCCTACAATGAGCAGTTCTTC.

The gene calls are TRBV10-3 and TRBJ1-1; no clear D gene. Germline CDR1 reads ENHRY; CDR2 reads SYGVKD. V lost 0 bases, J lost 7 bases, and 15 bases lay in between. The CDR3 spans 15 residues. The CDR3 reads CAISESLIRRDEAFF. The CDR3 bases are TGTGCCATCAGTGAGTCTTTAATAAGGAGGGATGAAGCTTTCTTT.

This rearrangement joins TRBV2 to TRBJ2-2, with 7 nucleotides matching TRBD2. The CDR3 totals 15 residues. The junction had 10 bases not matched to a gene; V was cut back by 6 bases and J by 6 bases. Looked up from germline, CDR1 is SNHLY and CDR2 is FYNNEI. The chain's CDR3 is CASRLLASTAGELFF. CDR3 DNA: TGTGCCAGCAGGTTACTAGCGTCTACGGCCGGGGAGCTGTTTTTT.

A single count supports this clone. This clone may be a read error of a much larger clone one base away. This rearrangement joins TRBV10-3 to TRBJ1-5, with no clear D. The CDR3 has 13 amino acids. CDR1 ENHRY and CDR2 SYGVKD come from the germline V gene. The CDR3 here is CAIGEQSNQPQHF. Written as DNA, the CDR3 is TGTGCCATCGGTGAACAGAGCAATCAGCCCCAGCATTTT.

This clone was counted a few times. The chain links TRBV19 to TRBJ1-1; the D gene is possibly TRBD1 (6 bases). V was clipped by 8 bases and J by 6 bases, with 16 bases between them. Germline CDR1 and CDR2: LNHDA and SQIVND (reference sequence). This CDR3 has 13 amino acids. CDR3: CASRNQGIAEAFF. DNA for the CDR3: TGTGCCAGTCGGAACCAGGGGATCGCTGAAGCTTTCTTT.

Turning to this clone: This same CDR3 is encoded by further DNA sequences in the sample. The V and J genes are TRBV2 and TRBJ2-1; D not resolved. Trimming removed 9 bases from V and 4 bases from J, with 7 bases in between. CDR1 is SNHLY and CDR2 is FYNNEI in the germline V gene. There are 11 residues in the CDR3. The CDR3 sequence: CASSQYNEQFF. CDR3 nucleotide sequence: TGTGCCAGTTCACAGTACAATGAGCAGTTCTTC.

The V and J genes are TRBV29-1 and TRBJ1-2; TRBD1 agrees at 8 bases. Trimming at V came to 6 bases and at J to 5 bases, leaving 8 bases not matched to a gene. The V gene's germline CDR1 is SQVTM and CDR2 ANQGSEA. This CDR3 spans 13 amino acids. The CDR3 region is CSVTRTGQYGYTF. CDR3 nucleotides: TGCAGCGTAACCCGGACAGGGCAATATGGCTACACCTTC.

The genes are TRBV28 and TRBJ1-4; TRBD1 matches at 8 bases. J gave up 7 bases and V 7 bases, and 5 bases lay outside the gene matches. The CDR3 runs to 13 residues. The germline V gene has CDR1 MDHEN and CDR2 SYDVKM. CDR3 amino acids: CASTQGGGEKLFF. The DNA for the CDR3 is TGTGCCAGCACACAGGGGGGTGGTGAAAAACTGTTTTTT.

About this clone itself: A much larger clone differs from this one at a single base, so this may be a read error. The V call is TRBV7-2, the J call TRBJ2-5; D tentatively fits TRBD1 or TRBD2 (5 bases each). From germline, CDR1 is SGHTA and CDR2 FQGNSA. CDR3 length equals 14 residues. The CDR3 DNA sequence: TGTGCCAGCAGCCCTCGGGCAGGGAGTGAGATCCAGTACTTC. Amino acid sequence: CASSPRAGSEIQYF.

The chain links TRBV5-1 to TRBJ2-7, with 9 bases lining up with TRBD1. The trim removed 3 bases at V and 3 bases at J, leaving 7 bases unmatched. Germline V gene sequence: CDR1 SGHRS, CDR2 YFSETQ. The CDR3 runs 15 residues. CDR3 in amino acids: CASSSQPGQGYEQYF. The DNA for the CDR3 is TGCGCCAGCAGCTCGCAACCGGGACAGGGCTACGAGCAGTACTTC.

This chain uses TRBV7-8 with TRBJ1-5; 9 bases fit TRBD1. The germline gives CDR1 SGHVS, CDR2 FQNEAQ. This CDR3 comprises 17 residues. Trimming took 5 bases from V and 3 from J; bases not matched to a gene: 11. CDR3 in DNA: TGTGCCAGCAGCCCCAGTCCCGGGACAGGGATCAATCAGCCCCAGCATTTT. Its protein is CASSPSPGTGINQPQHF.

The chain links TRBV7-3 to TRBJ1-1; D unresolved. The CDR3 has 15 residues. Trimming took off 6 bases at V and 0 bases at J, with 14 bases between the two ends. Germline CDR1 SGHTA, CDR2 FQGTGA. In DNA, the CDR3 is TGTGCCAGCAGGCCCGGACTGAGCATGAACACTGAAGCTTTCTTT. Translated, it gives CASRPGLSMNTEAFF.